The rows below give T cell receptor beta chains drawn from one sample of a study of beta chain features in type 1 diabetes. Generated by immunoSEQ multiplex PCR, the TCRdb table keeps only in-frame clones and is missing some. The sample has about 160,000 clones, over 7.5% seen once; the top ten hold approximately 2.3%. Input material: central memory CD4+ T cells from blood. These receptors originate from a woman aged 18-30 years in good health. CDR3s include the opening cysteine and the closing phenylalanine or tryptophan. Fields, in order: V gene, J gene, CDR3 protein.

TRBV18,TRBJ1-1,CASSPNQGNTEAFF
TRBV7-3,TRBJ1-2,CASSPRGGLVGGYTF
TRBV11-2,TRBJ2-2,CASSLDQGGTSYTGELFF
TRBV9,TRBJ1-2,CASSVDRGAYGYTF
TRBV2,TRBJ1-1,CASEKGGFDTEAFF
TRBV7-3,TRBJ1-3,CASSSGLSGNTIYF
TRBV7-6,TRBJ2-1,CASSPGYNEQFF
TRBV7-9,TRBJ1-2,CASTRDNVYGYTF
TRBV6-5,TRBJ2-3,CASSKTSSSTDTQYF
TRBV7-2,TRBJ2-2,CASSRGGPGTGELFF
TRBV4-3,TRBJ2-5,CASSHVGGETQYF
TRBV7-2,TRBJ2-1,CASSSSGYNEQFF
TRBV18,TRBJ1-6,CASSPGQGGSPLHF
TRBV14,TRBJ2-7,CASSQRDGSSYEQYF
TRBV18,TRBJ2-3,CASLGTSGMTDTQYF
TRBV6-1,TRBJ2-1,CASNDRDVRGEQFF
TRBV30,TRBJ1-6,CAWNEGVYSPLHF
TRBV13,TRBJ2-2,CASSLYPGGLAGDTGELFF
TRBV10-3,TRBJ1-1,CAISAGQLNTEAFF
TRBV30,TRBJ1-2,CAWSLRTGYGYTF
TRBV13,TRBJ1-5,CASSLDRNQPQHF
TRBV5-4,TRBJ1-1,CASSLYASKTSEAFF
TRBV7-2,TRBJ1-5,CASSQDRVQGPQHF
TRBV7-2,TRBJ2-3,CASSFLRDTQYF
TRBV4-2,TRBJ2-4,CASSFPAGTRGNIQYF
TRBV30,TRBJ1-2,CAWARGYGYTF
TRBV6-5,TRBJ1-1,CASSYTPDTEAFF
TRBV6-5,TRBJ1-2,CASSLRGYGYTF
TRBV29-1,TRBJ2-1,CSVKAGGYNEQFF
TRBV7-9,TRBJ1-3,CASSPQKGGSAGNTIYF
TRBV30,TRBJ2-2,CAWIQRGGAGELFF
TRBV5-8,TRBJ2-4,CASSPGEVKNIQYF
TRBV19,TRBJ2-1,CASSITGYNEQFF